One and the same sample provided the 4 T cell receptor beta chains below, sequenced in a study of T cell changes during pregnancy in multiple sclerosis. Using immunoSEQ multiplex PCR, the repertoire was profiled, and TCRdb retains in-frame clones only, with some absent. Of tens of thousands of clones in the sample, more than 75% were seen once. The specimen was peripheral blood, collected in the third trimester of pregnancy. These receptors all come from a female donor with multiple sclerosis, enrolled in a pregnancy study.

The chain has TRBV11-2 and TRBJ2-5; 10 bases agree with TRBD1. Germline values: CDR1 SGHAT, CDR2 FQNNGV. This CDR3 has 14 residues. J gave up 7 bases and V 5 bases, and 7 bases lay outside the gene matches. CDR3 amino acids: CASSQTGGEGTQYF. DNA for the CDR3: TGTGCCAGCAGCCAGACAGGGGGCGAAGGGACCCAGTACTTC. The full variable domain, rest sourced from reference TRBV11-2 and TRBJ2-5, is EAGVAQSPRYKIIEKRQSVAFWCNPISGHATLYWYQQILGQGPKLLIQFQNNGVVDDSQLPKDRFSAERLKGVDSTLKIQPAKLEDSAVYLCASSQTGGEGTQYFGPGTRLLVL.

The rearrangement uses TRBV27 and TRBJ2-1; maybe TRBD2 (5 bases). Per the germline V gene, CDR1 is MNHEY and CDR2 is SMNVEV (reference sequence). The CDR3 runs to 11 residues. V gave up 3 bases and J gave up 10 bases, with 7 bases separating them. CDR3 loop: CASSFGVEQFF. CDR3 DNA: TGTGCCAGCAGTTTCGGGGTAGAGCAGTTCTTC.

The J gene is TRBJ2-7, the V gene TRBV5-1; 7 nucleotides match TRBD2. Looked up from germline, CDR1 is SGHRS and CDR2 is YFSETQ. V lost 4 bases and J lost 6; bases outside the gene matches: 10. The CDR3 loop spans 14 amino acids. The DNA for the CDR3 is TGCGCCAGCAGCCCCTTGACAGCGGGACGCGAGCAGTACTTC. Translation gives CASSPLTAGREQYF. Combining the CDR3 with reference TRBV5-1 and TRBJ2-7 gives the whole variable domain KAGVTQTPRYLIKTRGQQVTLSCSPISGHRSVSWYQQTPGQGLQFLFEYFSETQRNKGNFPGRFSGRQFSNSRSEMNVSTLELGDSALYLCASSPLTAGREQYFGPGTRLTVT.

This rearrangement joins TRBV19 to TRBJ2-3; TRBD1 might be the D (5 bases). The CDR3 length is 16 residues. Trimming shortened V by 0 bases and J by 0 bases, and 10 bases separated the two germline ends. CDR1 is LNHDA and CDR2 is SQIVND in the germline V gene (reference sequence). The chain's CDR3 is CASSIDGAASTDTQYF. Written as DNA, the CDR3 is TGTGCCAGTAGTATAGATGGGGCAGCAAGCACAGATACGCAGTATTTT.